This T cell receptor (beta chain) originates from a study of early T cells in non-severe SARS-CoV-2 infection. At the level of the study: Sequencing of bulk RNA from unsorted whole blood was done, without chain pairing. Findings and caveats of the study: Matching against VDJdb likely underestimated virus-specific expansions, favoring anti-spike CD8.

The V segment lost 5 bases and the J segment 2 bases; nucleotides outside the gene matches: 5. Germline values: CDR1 SEHNR, CDR2 FQNEAQ (reference sequence). The CDR3 is 15 residues long. This clonotype occurred many times. The antigen is unknown. In the library, individual cDNA molecules carried attached unique molecular identifiers. A single record per CDR3 protein comes from TCRdb applying MiXCR to the 5' RACE reads. This sample has 25,000 to 35,000 distinct CDR3 sequences, with approximately 6% found just once. The clonotype originates from an adult who was a healthcare worker with PCR-confirmed SARS-CoV-2 infection or an uninfected control (not recorded which). The sample consisted of whole blood, taken at baseline. The chain employs TRBV7-9 and TRBJ2-4; 8 bases are shared with TRBD2. CDR3 protein: CASSPTSDPKNIQYF. The CDR3 DNA follows: TGTGCCAGCAGCCCGACTAGCGACCCCAAAAACATTCAGTACTTC.